A selection of T cell receptor beta chains follows, all from one sample in a study of T cells in Graves' hyperthyroidism and ophthalmopathy. MiXCR, run by TCRdb on the multiplex PCR reads, gives a single entry per CDR3 protein. The table includes around 340,000 distinct CDR3 sequences, more than 11% detected once. Sequenced material: blood. Receptors originate from a woman aged 25 to 45 with Graves' hyperthyroidism. The CDR3 runs from the conserved cysteine through the conserved F or W. Fields, in order: V gene, CDR3 length, J gene, clone size, D gene, CDR3 protein, CDR3 DNA. A D gene is named only where the DNA matches it firmly. Only part of the rows carry a size: once, few, many, or a class if the clone is expanded.

TRBV6-6	15	TRBJ2-3	.	.	CASSYPRGSTDTQYF	TGTGCCAGCAGTTACCCAAGGGGGTCCACAGATACGCAGTATTTT
TRBV6-2/TRBV6-3	16	TRBJ2-7	many	TRBD2	CASSYSGGRDHYEQYF	TGTGCCAGCAGTTACTCGGGAGGGAGGGACCACTACGAGCAGTACTTC
TRBV15	12	TRBJ1-6	many	.	CATSRPGSPLHF	TGTGCCACCAGCAGACCGGGCTCACCCCTCCACTTT
TRBV24-1	16	TRBJ2-3	many	.	CATSDSTVSSTDTQYF	TGTGCCACCAGTGATTCGACAGTCTCTAGCACAGATACGCAGTATTTT
TRBV19	14	TRBJ2-2	.	.	CASSIVERGGELFF	TGTGCCAGTAGTATTGTGGAGCGTGGCGGGGAGCTGTTTTTT
TRBV20-1	14	TRBJ2-5	.	TRBD2	CSADRGRARETQYF	TGCAGTGCTGATCGCGGGAGGGCCAGAGAGACCCAGTACTTC
TRBV20-1	15	TRBJ2-3	.	TRBD2	CSARKAGGRSDTQYF	TGCAGTGCTAGAAAAGCGGGAGGGAGATCAGATACGCAGTATTTT
TRBV20-1	15	TRBJ1-5	.	.	CSARDRGLGNQPQHF	TGCAGTGCTAGAGACAGGGGTTTGGGCAATCAGCCCCAGCATTTT
TRBV7-6	11	TRBJ2-5	few	.	CASSTGTALYF	TGTGCCAGCAGCACGGGGACCGCTCTGTACTTC
TRBV18	14	TRBJ1-5	.	.	CASSPSESAVAQHF	TGTGCCAGCTCACCGTCGGAAAGCGCAGTGGCCCAGCATTTT
TRBV7-2	16	TRBJ2-2	.	.	CASSLERAAQTGELFF	TGTGCCAGCAGCTTAGAACGAGCGGCTCAAACCGGGGAGCTGTTTTTT
TRBV6-1	16	TRBJ2-5	many	TRBD2	CASRRGGQLGTETQYF	TGTGCCAGCAGAAGGGGAGGGCAGTTGGGTACAGAGACCCAGTACTTC
TRBV12-3/TRBV12-4	17	TRBJ2-2	many	TRBD1	CASSPPGQAPNTGELFF	TGTGCCAGCAGTCCACCGGGACAGGCGCCGAACACCGGGGAGCTGTTTTTT
TRBV7-9	14	TRBJ2-7	.	.	CASSLLRQDHEQYF	TGTGCCAGCAGCCTACTCCGACAGGACCACGAGCAGTACTTC
TRBV7-9	13	TRBJ2-3	few	.	CASSPWGTDTQYF	TGTGCCAGCAGCCCTTGGGGCACAGATACGCAGTATTTT
TRBV13	15	TRBJ2-3	many	.	CASSGRDTYKDTQYF	TGTGCCAGCAGCGGCCGGGACACCTACAAAGATACGCAGTATTTT
TRBV9	15	TRBJ2-2	.	.	CASSPVPESPGELFF	TGTGCCAGCAGCCCCGTCCCCGAATCCCCCGGGGAGCTGTTTTTT
TRBV20-1	12	TRBJ2-2	.	.	CSARPGRGELFF	TGCAGTGCTAGGCCGGGGCGCGGGGAGCTGTTTTTT
TRBV4-3	18	TRBJ1-5	many	.	CASSQGAPGANLRQPQHF	TGCGCCAGCAGCCAAGGGGCTCCAGGGGCGAATCTACGGCAGCCCCAGCATTTT
TRBV20-1	14	TRBJ2-1	many	TRBD2	CSANSREGLNEQFF	TGCAGTGCCAACTCGCGGGAGGGCCTAAATGAGCAGTTCTTC
TRBV27	14	TRBJ1-2	many	TRBD1	CAGPYPGQGPGYTF	TGTGCCGGACCATACCCGGGACAGGGCCCTGGCTACACCTTC
TRBV18	12	TRBJ1-1	many	.	CASSREDTEAFF	TGTGCCAGCTCACGAGAGGACACTGAAGCTTTCTTT
TRBV20-1	11	TRBJ1-4	many	.	CSADGREKLFF	TGCAGTGCTGATGGAAGGGAAAAACTGTTTTTT
TRBV6-1	13	TRBJ2-3	few	TRBD2	CASNAGGSDTQYF	TGTGCCAGCAATGCGGGAGGTTCAGATACGCAGTATTTT
TRBV4-1	16	TRBJ2-6	few	.	CASSQGSATGANVLTF	TGCGCCAGCAGCCAAGGGAGTGCGACTGGGGCCAACGTCCTGACTTTC
TRBV10-3	15	TRBJ2-5	.	TRBD2	CAISESGTSQETQYF	TGTGCCATCAGTGAGTCTGGGACTAGCCAAGAGACCCAGTACTTC
TRBV2	10	TRBJ1-2	few	.	CASQLSGYTF	TGTGCCAGCCAGCTTTCTGGCTACACCTTC